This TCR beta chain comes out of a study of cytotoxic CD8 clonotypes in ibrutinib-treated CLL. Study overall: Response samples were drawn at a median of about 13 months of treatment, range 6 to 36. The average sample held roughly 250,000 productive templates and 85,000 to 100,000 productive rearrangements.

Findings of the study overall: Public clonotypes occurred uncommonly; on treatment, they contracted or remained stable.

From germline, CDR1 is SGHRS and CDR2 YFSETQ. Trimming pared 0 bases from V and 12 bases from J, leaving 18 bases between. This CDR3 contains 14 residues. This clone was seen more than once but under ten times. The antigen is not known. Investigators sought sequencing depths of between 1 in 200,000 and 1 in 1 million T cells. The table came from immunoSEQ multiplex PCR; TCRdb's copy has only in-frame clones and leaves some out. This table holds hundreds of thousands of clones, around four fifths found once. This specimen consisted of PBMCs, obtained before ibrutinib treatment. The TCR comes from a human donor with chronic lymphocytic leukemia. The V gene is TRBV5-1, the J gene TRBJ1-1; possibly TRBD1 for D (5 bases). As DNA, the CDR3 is TGCGCCAGCAGCTTGGAATTGAGTGGGGCGAGGACTTTCTTT. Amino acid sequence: CASSLELSGARTFF.